The clone carrying this T cell receptor (beta chain) appeared many times. Its antigen is unknown. These data originate in a study of blood T cells in healthy people across ages. Combining a sample-barcoded 5' primer with a J-beta primer mix, a second PCR ran for roughly 6 to 11 cycles. MiXCR, applied by TCRdb to the 5' RACE reads, yields one record per CDR3 protein. The data contain over 1,300,000 distinct CDR3 sequences, roughly 60% of them singletons. Germline-derived CDR1 and CDR2 are MNHEY and SVGEGT. V lost 0 bases and J lost 10, with 21 bases in between. The CDR3 has 16 residues. Roughly 10 milliliters was the volume of peripheral blood drawn from each donor. Findings of the study overall: Unknown donor CMV status possibly confounded expanded clonotype changes.

The sample was blood. The clonotype originates from a man aged 18-30 years in good health. The V gene is TRBV6-2 or TRBV6-3, the J gene TRBJ2-5; D tentatively reads TRBD1 or TRBD2 (5 bases each). The CDR3 reads CASSYSGEGPDGIQYF. The CDR3 nucleotides read TGTGCCAGCAGTTACTCTGGCGAGGGGCCAGACGGTATCCAGTACTTC.